Following are 25 T cell receptor beta chains from one sample sequenced in a study of human T cells and chemical hapten exposure. Each CDR3 protein gets one entry after TCRdb re-called the RACE reads with MiXCR. Of 95,000 to 150,000 distinct CDR3 sequences listed, roughly 12% are singletons. As to time point: pre-sensitization, week 0. Treatment of the sample: therapeutic diphenylcyclopropenone sensitization with weekly scalp DPC. The sample was whole blood, taken in connection with sensitization to the hapten diphenylcyclopropenone (DPC). The source is a young woman with alopecia areata. Some clones in this sample may be carry-over from other donors' samples.

The chain is built from TRBV7-6 and TRBJ2-3; possible D gene TRBD2, 6 bases. Germline assignment: CDR1 SGHVS and CDR2 FNYEAQ. The CDR3 totals 16 residues. V was clipped by 1 base and J by 0 bases, with 11 bases between them. CDR3 region: CASSLGGGTSTDTQYF. The CDR3 DNA sequence: TGTGCCAGCAGCTTAGGGGGCGGGACTAGCACAGATACGCAGTATTTT.

This chain uses TRBV7-6 with TRBJ2-1; D gene unclear. Germline assignment: CDR1 SGHVS and CDR2 FNYEAQ. This CDR3 region has 14 residues. Trimming removed 5 bases at V and 7 bases at J, with 15 bases between. CDR3 in amino acids: CASSPSTGRNEQFF. The CDR3 nucleotides are TGTGCCAGCAGCCCCTCCACCGGAAGAAATGAGCAGTTCTTC.

This clonotype has at least ten counts. The chain couples TRBV30 to TRBJ1-5; the D is unclear. The CDR3 contains 14 residues. CDR1 and CDR2 (germline): GTSNPN, SVGIG (reference sequence). The V gene lost 2 bases and the J gene lost 6 bases, with 14 bases spanning the gap. CDR3 in amino acids: CAWSPMGSGQPQHF. The CDR3 DNA reads TGTGCCTGGAGTCCTATGGGATCGGGTCAGCCCCAGCATTTT.

This clonotype was observed many times. The chain joins TRBV4-3 to TRBJ2-1, with 7 bases fitting TRBD1. From germline, CDR1 is LGHNA and CDR2 YSLEER. This CDR3 contains 15 residues. With 1 base clipped from V and 2 bases from J, the junction kept 2 bases outside the gene matches. CDR3: CASSQGDSPYNEQFF. DNA for the CDR3: TGCGCCAGCAGCCAAGGGGACAGCCCCTACAATGAGCAGTTCTTC.

The chain has TRBV5-6 and TRBJ2-1, with D perhaps matching TRBD1 or TRBD2 (5 bases each). CDR3 length equals 16 residues. The germline gives CDR1 SGHDT, CDR2 YYEEEE. Trimming left V 5 bases short and J 4 bases short, with 19 bases between. As DNA, the CDR3 is TGTGCCAGCAGACACCCACCGGGACGGGATTACAATGAGCAGTTCTTC. Translation: CASRHPPGRDYNEQFF.

This clonotype was seen repeatedly, ten times or more. This chain uses TRBV5-1 with TRBJ2-2; D is possibly TRBD1 (5 bases). V lost 4 bases and J 0 bases, leaving 10 bases between the germline ends. CDR1 is SGHRS and CDR2 is YFSETQ in the germline V gene. CDR3 size: 15 residues. The CDR3 DNA sequence: TGCGCCAGCAGCAGGCCGACAGCGAACACCGGGGAGCTGTTTTTT. Its protein is CASSRPTANTGELFF.

This clonotype was detected ten times or more. This chain links TRBV20-1 with TRBJ1-1, with D unclear. Germline V lookup: CDR1 DFQATT, CDR2 SNEGSKA (reference sequence). Trimming cost V 0 bases and J 1 base, with 15 bases left between them. The CDR3 is 16 residues long. CDR3 in amino acids: CSARDQMRAQNTEAFF. CDR3 DNA: TGCAGTGCTAGAGATCAGATGAGGGCGCAGAACACTGAAGCTTTCTTT.

There are a few counts of this clonotype. The gene calls are TRBV29-1 and TRBJ1-3, with D unclear. Germline-derived CDR1 and CDR2 are SQVTM and ANQGSEA. The V gene lost 5 bases and the J gene lost 8 bases, with 7 bases spanning the gap. The CDR3 runs to 10 residues. The CDR3 nucleotides are TGCAGCGTTCTAGCGGACACCATATATTTT. This sequence encodes CSVLADTIYF.

The chain recombines TRBV20-1 with TRBJ2-1; D is undetermined. V was trimmed by 1 base and J by 8 bases, leaving 12 bases between them. CDR3 size: 13 residues. The germline V gene encodes CDR1 DFQATT and CDR2 SNEGSKA (reference sequence). CDR3 nucleotides: TGCAGTGCTAGAGGAGCCCCCGACCATGAGCAGTTCTTC. Translated, it gives CSARGAPDHEQFF.

V gene TRBV11-2 combines with J gene TRBJ2-5; TRBD1 is a possible D gene (6 bases). Trimming took off 3 bases at V and 2 bases at J, with 13 bases between the two ends. The germline CDR1 and CDR2 sequences are SGHAT and FQNNGV. The CDR3 runs 15 residues. In DNA form, the CDR3 reads TGTGCCAGCAGCTTGGTAGACAGGATTCAAGAGACCCAGTACTTC. Residues: CASSLVDRIQETQYF.

The CDR3 sequence: CASSEGLIADTQYF. CDR3 in DNA: TGCGCCAGCAGCGAGGGACTGATAGCAGATACGCAGTATTTT. This sequence joins TRBV4-3 and TRBJ2-3; tentative D call: TRBD2 (6 bases). Per germline, CDR1 LGHNA and CDR2 YSLEER. The CDR3 has 14 residues. The V gene lost 5 bases and the J gene lost 4 bases, with 13 bases spanning the gap.

There are a few counts of this clonotype. The J gene is TRBJ1-5, the V gene TRBV6-5; tentatively, D is TRBD1 (6 bases). V lost 5 bases and J lost 4, with 12 bases in between. Germline values: CDR1 MNHEY, CDR2 SVGAGI. This CDR3 is built from 14 residues. The CDR3 region is CASSEQGPNQPQHF. The CDR3 DNA reads TGTGCCAGCAGTGAACAGGGACCTAATCAGCCCCAGCATTTT.

The V and J genes are TRBV27 and TRBJ2-1, with 8 bases identical to TRBD2. Losses at the gene ends were 2 bases for V and 12 bases for J; bases not matched to a gene: 3. This CDR3 spans 12 amino acids. Germline values: CDR1 MNHEY, CDR2 SMNVEV (reference sequence). Written as DNA, the CDR3 is TGTGCCAGCAGTTTAAGCGGGGGCCCGCAGTTCTTC. This sequence encodes CASSLSGGPQFF.

This clonotype was counted at least ten times. The chain is built from TRBV20-1 and TRBJ1-1; 7 nucleotides match TRBD1. Trimming removed 3 bases from V and 4 bases from J; junction bases left unmatched: 14. CDR3 length: 16 residues. Germline CDR1 reads DFQATT; CDR2 reads SNEGSKA (reference sequence). CDR3 loop: CSARVQGGVSSTEAFF. CDR3 bases: TGCAGTGCTAGGGTGCAGGGGGGCGTCAGTAGCACTGAAGCTTTCTTT.

As for this clonotype: This clone may be a read error of a much larger clone one base away. V usage is TRBV13 and J usage is TRBJ2-7, with TRBD1 matching 7 bases. There are 14 residues in the CDR3. J lost 4 bases, V lost 5 bases, and 8 bases had no gene match. CDR1 is PRHDT and CDR2 is FYEKMQ in the germline V gene (reference sequence). Written as DNA, the CDR3 is TGTGCCAGCAGCCTAACAGGGGACGTTTACGAGCAGTACTTC. It yields the protein CASSLTGDVYEQYF.

The chain recombines TRBV12-3 or TRBV12-4 with TRBJ1-1; D perhaps matches TRBD1 (5 bases). The ends were cut back, 6 bases at V and 1 base at J, with 18 bases in the middle. The CDR3 is 16 residues long. CDR3 sequence reads: CASSQRGRGRNTEAFF. In DNA form, the CDR3 reads TGTGCCAGCAGCCAAAGGGGTAGGGGTAGGAACACTGAAGCTTTCTTT.

This chain uses TRBV5-1 with TRBJ2-2; D is ambiguous. CDR1 is SGHRS and CDR2 is YFSETQ in the germline V gene. The CDR3 loop spans 16 amino acids. Trimming removed 5 bases from V and 2 bases from J, with 16 bases in between. CDR3 bases: TGCGCCAGCAGGCCCTTCCCCACTCCAAACACCGGGGAGCTGTTTTTT. The encoded protein is CASRPFPTPNTGELFF.

The genes are TRBV7-2 and TRBJ2-4; D may match TRBD1 or TRBD2 (5 bases each). Germline assignment: CDR1 SGHTA and CDR2 FQGNSA. The V and J ends lost 3 bases and 13 bases respectively, with 10 bases between them. The CDR3 contains 11 residues. CDR3 in DNA: TGTGCCAGCAGCTTCGAGGGACGGCAGTACTTC. It translates to CASSFEGRQYF.

This clonotype was picked up a small number of times. The rearrangement joins TRBV5-6 to TRBJ2-3; D remains unclear. The CDR3 is 13 amino acids. CDR1 and CDR2 (germline): SGHDT, YYEEEE. Trimming cost V 3 bases and J 0 bases, with 5 bases left between them. The CDR3 nucleotides are TGTGCCAGCAGCTCACAGAGCACAGATACGCAGTATTTT. Its translation is CASSSQSTDTQYF.

The chain has TRBV18 and TRBJ2-3, with 8 bases that match TRBD1. Germline loops: CDR1 KGHSH, CDR2 LQKENI. After removal of 0 bases from V and 3 bases from J, the junction contained 5 bases not matched to a gene. The CDR3 totals 16 residues. CDR3 in amino acids: CASSPPQGQGTDTQYF. DNA for the CDR3: TGTGCCAGCTCACCACCCCAAGGACAGGGAACAGATACGCAGTATTTT.

This clonotype was found many times. An end of the junction does not agree with germline; a read error may underlie this. This chain joins TRBV3-1 and TRBJ1-2; TRBD1 might be the D (5 bases). Germline V gene lookup returns CDR1 LGHDT and CDR2 YNNKEL (reference sequence). The CDR3 is made up of 11 amino acids. The CDR3 DNA follows: TGTGCCAGCAGCCAAGATCGGGGCAGGCCTTTC. This translates into CASSQDRGRPF. Together with reference TRBV3-1 and TRBJ1-2, the CDR3 gives the full variable domain: DTAVSQTPKYLVTQMGNDKSIKCEQNLGHDTMYWYKQDSKKFLKIMFSYNNKELIINETVPNRFSPKSPDKAHLNLHINSLELGDSAVYFCASSQDRGRPFGSGTRLTVV.

This clonotype was seen only a few times. This sequence joins TRBV12-5 and TRBJ2-4; 9 positions agree with TRBD1. Germline trimming cut 4 bases from V and 7 bases from J; bases unmatched to any gene: 5. The CDR3 is made up of 14 amino acids. CDR1 is LGHNT, CDR2 FRNRAP, per germline. CDR3 loop: CASGSRTGVNIQYF. The CDR3 region has the DNA TGTGCTAGTGGTTCCCGGACAGGGGTGAACATTCAGTACTTC. The whole variable domain, remainder taken from reference TRBV12-5 and TRBJ2-4, is DARVTQTPRHKVTEMGQEVTMRCQPILGHNTVFWYRQTMMQGLELLAYFRNRAPLDDSGMPKDRFSAEMPDATLATLKIQPSEPRDSAVYFCASGSRTGVNIQYFGAGTRLSVL.

The chain couples TRBV5-6 to TRBJ1-1; a possible D gene is TRBD1 (5 bases). Germline V CDR1 and CDR2: SGHDT, YYEEEE. This CDR3 has 14 residues. V lost 3 bases, J lost 5 bases, and 14 bases lay in between. Here the CDR3 reads CASSSRGEITEAFF. In nucleotides, the CDR3 is TGTGCCAGCAGCTCCCGGGGGGAGATAACTGAAGCTTTCTTT. The variable domain in full, with the rest retrieved from reference TRBV5-6 and TRBJ1-1, is DAGVTQSPTHLIKTRGQQVTLRCSPKSGHDTVSWYQQALGQGPQFIFQYYEEEERQRGNFPDRFSGHQFPNYSSELNVNALLLGDSALYLCASSSRGEITEAFFGQGTRLTVV.

The sample holds many counts of this clonotype. CDR3 protein: CASSPGGSGPLHF. In nucleotides, the CDR3 is TGTGCCAGCAGCCCAGGGGGGTCGGGACCCCTCCACTTT. The chain employs TRBV9 and TRBJ1-6; 7 nucleotides match TRBD1. Germline values: CDR1 SGDLS, CDR2 YYNGEE. V was clipped by 4 bases and J by 12 bases; unmatched bases: 7. This CDR3 region has 13 residues.

CDR3 bases: TGTGCCAGCTCGATTAACTATGGCTACACCTTC. Protein: CASSINYGYTF. The chain recombines TRBV28 with TRBJ1-2; D is undetermined. This CDR3 has 11 residues. Trimming stripped 8 bases from V and 1 base from J, with 5 bases between. Germline CDR1 MDHEN, CDR2 SYDVKM.